This TCR beta chain is drawn from a study of cytomegalovirus exposure and HLA in healthy donors. Study-level findings and limits: In a later analysis, CMV-associated beta chains were mostly HLA-associated, it appeared.

Concerning this clone itself: Antigen unknown.

Primers for the PCR totalled 60 Vbeta and 13 Jbeta. Using immunoSEQ multiplex PCR, the repertoire was profiled, and TCRdb retains in-frame clones only, with some absent. The table lists 140,000 to 150,000 clones, around 78% of them singletons. V was shortened by 2 bases and J by 2 bases, with 2 bases between the two germline ends. This CDR3 region has 11 residues. Germline lookup yields CDR1 GTSNPN and CDR2 SVGIG (reference sequence). The sequence derives from a man aged 40-49 years in good health and CMV-seropositive. Sequences were obtained from PBMCs. The chain uses TRBV30 and TRBJ2-3; D remains ambiguous. CDR3 in DNA: TGTGCCTGGAGTCACACAGATACGCAGTATTTT. Amino acid sequence: CAWSHTDTQYF. The whole variable domain, filled in from reference TRBV30 and TRBJ2-3, reads SQTIHQWPATLVQPVGSPLSLECTVEGTSNPNLYWYRQAAGRGLQLLFYSVGIGQISSEVPQNLSASRPQDRQFILSSKKLLLSDSGFYLCAWSHTDTQYFGPGTRLTVL.